This is a list of T cell receptor beta chains from one sample in a study of Ad26.COV2.S vaccination and SARS-CoV-2 variants. Sequenced by immunoSEQ multiplex PCR; TCRdb stores in-frame clones only, minus some. Among some 250,000 clones, 88% were seen once, and the ten largest hold 9.5% to 12%. The source material was peripheral blood, sampled in a trial of Ad26.COV2.S vaccine versus placebo. These TCRs come from a person aged 18-65 years who received the Ad26.COV2.S COVID-19 vaccine or a placebo. The CDR3 runs from the conserved cysteine through the conserved F or W. A D gene is named only where the DNA matches it firmly. Expanded clones are given a class, and other clones once, few, many or no size at all.

abundance,j_gene,v_gene,d_gene,CDR3aa,CDR3nt
.,TRBJ1-1,TRBV5-1,TRBD1,CASSFGTANTEAFF,TGCGCCAGCAGTTTCGGGACAGCCAACACTGAAGCTTTCTTT
.,TRBJ2-7,TRBV14,TRBD1,CASSQATGGPGSYEQYF,TGTGCCAGCAGCCAAGCGACAGGGGGACCGGGCTCCTACGAGCAGTACTTC
.,TRBJ1-5,TRBV27,TRBD1,CASSLSAGGVGNQPQHF,TGTGCCAGCAGTTTATCGGCAGGGGGCGTTGGGAATCAGCCCCAGCATTTT
.,TRBJ1-2,TRBV13,.,CASSRGAEYGYTF,TGTGCCAGCAGCCGGGGAGCCGAGTATGGCTACACCTTC
.,TRBJ2-5,TRBV9,TRBD2,CASSVLAAGGQETQYF,TGTGCCAGCAGCGTACTTGCGGCGGGGGGACAAGAGACCCAGTACTTC
.,TRBJ2-2,TRBV2,.,CASSEIPQVGTGELFF,TGTGCCAGCAGTGAGATCCCCCAGGTCGGCACCGGGGAGCTGTTTTTT
.,TRBJ2-1,TRBV7-2,.,CASSSQPGNEQFF,TGTGCCAGCAGCTCTCAACCGGGCAATGAGCAGTTCTTC
.,TRBJ1-4,TRBV28,.,CAVGEKLFF,TGTGCGGTGGGTGAAAAACTGTTTTTT
once,TRBJ2-1,TRBV7-2,.,CASSLDLVISYNEQFF,TGTGCCAGCAGCTTAGATTTAGTTATCTCCTACAATGAGCAGTTCTTC
few,TRBJ1-1,TRBV4-2,.,CASSQDIQGRNTEAFF,TGTGCCAGCAGCCAAGATATTCAGGGGAGGAACACTGAAGCTTTCTTT
.,TRBJ2-1,TRBV19,TRBD2,CASTAGTSGRNEQFF,TGTGCCAGTACCGCCGGGACTAGCGGGAGGAATGAGCAGTTCTTC
.,TRBJ2-1,TRBV11-2,TRBD2,CASSLSGIAGREQFF,TGTGCCAGCAGCTTATCGGGGATAGCGGGCCGTGAGCAGTTCTTC
.,TRBJ2-7,TRBV12-3/TRBV12-4,.,CASSGRSWEQYF,TGTGCCAGCAGTGGAAGGAGCTGGGAGCAGTACTTC
.,TRBJ2-1,TRBV9,.,CASSGVGGPPYNEQFF,TGTGCCAGCAGCGGGGTGGGGGGCCCCCCCTACAATGAGCAGTTCTTC